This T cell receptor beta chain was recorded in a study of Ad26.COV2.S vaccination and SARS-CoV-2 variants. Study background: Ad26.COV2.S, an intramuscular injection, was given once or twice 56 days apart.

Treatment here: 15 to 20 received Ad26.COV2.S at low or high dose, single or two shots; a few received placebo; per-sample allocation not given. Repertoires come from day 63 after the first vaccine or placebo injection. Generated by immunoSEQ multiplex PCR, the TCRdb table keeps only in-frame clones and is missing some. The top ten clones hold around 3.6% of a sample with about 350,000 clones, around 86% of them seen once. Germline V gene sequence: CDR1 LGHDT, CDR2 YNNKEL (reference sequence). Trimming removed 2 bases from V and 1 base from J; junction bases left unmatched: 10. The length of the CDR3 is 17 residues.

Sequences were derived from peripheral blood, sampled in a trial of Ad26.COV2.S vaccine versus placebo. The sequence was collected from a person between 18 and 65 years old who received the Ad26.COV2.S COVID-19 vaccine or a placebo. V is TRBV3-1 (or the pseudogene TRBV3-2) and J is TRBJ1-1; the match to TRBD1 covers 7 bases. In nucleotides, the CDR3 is TGTGCCAGCAGCCAAATAGGGACAGCTACGCCGAACACTGAAGCTTTCTTT. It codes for CASSQIGTATPNTEAFF.